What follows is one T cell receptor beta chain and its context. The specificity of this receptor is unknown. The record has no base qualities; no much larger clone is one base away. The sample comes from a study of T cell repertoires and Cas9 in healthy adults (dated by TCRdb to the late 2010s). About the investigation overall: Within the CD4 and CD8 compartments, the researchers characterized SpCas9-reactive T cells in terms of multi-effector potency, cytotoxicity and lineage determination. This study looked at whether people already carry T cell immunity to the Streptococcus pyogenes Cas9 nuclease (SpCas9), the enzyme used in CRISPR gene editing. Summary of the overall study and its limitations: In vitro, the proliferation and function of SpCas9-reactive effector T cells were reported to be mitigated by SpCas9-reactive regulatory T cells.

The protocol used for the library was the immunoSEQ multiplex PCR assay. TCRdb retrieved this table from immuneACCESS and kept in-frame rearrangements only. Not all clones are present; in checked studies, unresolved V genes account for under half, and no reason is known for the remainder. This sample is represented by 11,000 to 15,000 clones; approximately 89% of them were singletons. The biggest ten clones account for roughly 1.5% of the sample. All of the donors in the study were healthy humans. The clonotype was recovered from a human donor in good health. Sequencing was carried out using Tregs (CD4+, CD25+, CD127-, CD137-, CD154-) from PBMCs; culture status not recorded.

The CDR3 reads as follows: CASSIGASDQSKRHF. The DNA sequence is as follows: TGTGCCAGTAGTATCGGGGCCTCGGATCAGTCTAAGCGGCATTTT. This chain is built from TRBV19 and TRBJ1-5; TRBD1 is a possible D gene, resting on 5 matching bases. Trimming at the junction amounts to 3 bases on V and 15 bases on J, and the germline ends lie 24 bases apart. Sequences LNHDA (CDR1) and SQIVND (CDR2) are obtained from the germline V gene (reference sequence). The CDR3 runs 15 residues from the cysteine to the phenylalanine. The retained sequence is limited to the CDR3, 45 bases, with the frame set at the first base.